The rows below give T cell receptor beta chains drawn from one sample of a study of blood T cell repertoires in COVID-19. The table came from immunoSEQ multiplex PCR; TCRdb's copy has only in-frame clones and leaves some out. The table records some 360,000 clones, 80% to 90% of them present only once. Sequences were obtained from peripheral blood. The receptors were sampled from an older woman with COVID-19, enrolled during active disease. Both conserved end residues are part of each CDR3. Each record gives: clone size, V gene, D gene, J gene, CDR3 protein, CDR3 DNA. The D gene is left open where the match is weak. Clone size, where shown, is once, few, many, or a class for clones that have expanded.

few,TRBV5-1,.,TRBJ1-1,CASSGTTGRNTEAFF,TGCGCCAGCAGCGGCACGACAGGTAGGAACACTGAAGCTTTCTTT
.,TRBV28,TRBD2,TRBJ2-7,CASGTSGGASSF,TGTGCCAGCGGGACTAGCGGCGGAGCCAGTAGCTTC
.,TRBV9,.,TRBJ1-3,CASSVGAASGNTIYF,TGTGCCAGCAGCGTAGGGGCCGCCTCTGGAAACACCATATATTTT
.,TRBV12-3/TRBV12-4,TRBD1,TRBJ1-4,CASNRDRREKLFF,TGTGCCAGCAACCGGGACAGACGCGAAAAACTGTTTTTT
.,TRBV13,.,TRBJ1-2,CASSLGTGWDYGYTF,TGTGCCAGCAGCTTAGGTACAGGCTGGGACTATGGCTACACCTTC
.,TRBV9,.,TRBJ1-1,CASSAAGRDTEAFF,TGTGCCAGCAGCGCGGCGGGGAGGGACACTGAAGCTTTCTTT
.,TRBV9,TRBD2,TRBJ2-5,CASSVAGGFAETQYF,TGTGCCAGCAGCGTTGCGGGGGGGTTCGCAGAGACCCAGTACTTC
once,TRBV5-1,.,TRBJ2-4,CASSGGPADNIQYF,TGCGCCAGCAGCGGGGGCCCGGCCGATAACATTCAGTACTTC
.,TRBV7-9,TRBD1,TRBJ1-2,CASSFFDREAGYTF,TGTGCCAGCAGCTTTTTTGACAGGGAGGCTGGCTACACCTTC
once,TRBV5-4,.,TRBJ1-1,CASRRDTNTEAFF,TGTGCCAGCAGAAGGGACACGAACACTGAAGCTTTCTTT
.,TRBV3-1/TRBV3-2,TRBD2,TRBJ2-4,CASSQTSGGAAKNIQYF,TGTGCCAGCAGCCAAACTAGCGGGGGGGCAGCCAAAAACATTCAGTACTTC
.,TRBV6-5,.,TRBJ1-2,CASSLNIYYGYTF,TGTGCCAGCAGTTTGAACATTTACTATGGCTACACCTTC
.,TRBV15,.,TRBJ1-6,CATSRDPTNSPLHF,TGTGCCACCAGCAGAGATCCCACAAATTCACCCCTCCACTTT
.,TRBV7-6,TRBD2,TRBJ2-3,CASSLASGGTTDTQYF,TGTGCCAGCAGCTTAGCTAGCGGGGGGACCACAGATACGCAGTATTTT
.,TRBV7-8,.,TRBJ2-3,CASSPERSWRIDTQYF,TGTGCCAGCAGCCCAGAGAGGTCATGGCGGATAGATACGCAGTATTTT
.,TRBV24-1,.,TRBJ1-2,CATSDRGLGYGYTF,TGTGCCACCAGTGATAGAGGGTTGGGCTATGGCTACACCTTC
.,TRBV7-3,.,TRBJ2-6,CASSRHSTGANVLTF,TGTGCCAGCAGCCGCCACAGTACTGGGGCCAACGTCCTGACTTTC